The T cell receptor beta chain under discussion was sequenced for a study of T cells after yellow fever vaccination. Study observations and caveats: Overall, a small share of clonotypes was seen in both CD4 and CD8 compartments.

The V and J ends lost 1 base and 10 bases respectively, with 11 bases between them. This CDR3 region has 12 residues. Germline V gene sequence: CDR1 DFQATT, CDR2 SNEGSKA (reference sequence). The TCR cDNA carried a universal primer site and UMIs from 5'RACE template switching. TCRdb analysed the 5' RACE reads with MiXCR anew, one entry per CDR3 protein. The sample holds 350,000 to 450,000 distinct CDR3 sequences, approximately 5.7% seen once. This clonotype was observed a few times. Its antigen remains unidentified. The chain is built from TRBV20-1 and TRBJ2-1, with a tentative D call TRBD2 (6 bases). The source is a man aged 25-45 years who received the YFV17D yellow fever vaccine. The source was PBMCs, collected 5 days after the yellow fever booster vaccination. CDR3 protein: CSARVEGLEQFF. The CDR3, as DNA: TGCAGTGCTAGAGTGGAGGGACTGGAGCAGTTCTTC.